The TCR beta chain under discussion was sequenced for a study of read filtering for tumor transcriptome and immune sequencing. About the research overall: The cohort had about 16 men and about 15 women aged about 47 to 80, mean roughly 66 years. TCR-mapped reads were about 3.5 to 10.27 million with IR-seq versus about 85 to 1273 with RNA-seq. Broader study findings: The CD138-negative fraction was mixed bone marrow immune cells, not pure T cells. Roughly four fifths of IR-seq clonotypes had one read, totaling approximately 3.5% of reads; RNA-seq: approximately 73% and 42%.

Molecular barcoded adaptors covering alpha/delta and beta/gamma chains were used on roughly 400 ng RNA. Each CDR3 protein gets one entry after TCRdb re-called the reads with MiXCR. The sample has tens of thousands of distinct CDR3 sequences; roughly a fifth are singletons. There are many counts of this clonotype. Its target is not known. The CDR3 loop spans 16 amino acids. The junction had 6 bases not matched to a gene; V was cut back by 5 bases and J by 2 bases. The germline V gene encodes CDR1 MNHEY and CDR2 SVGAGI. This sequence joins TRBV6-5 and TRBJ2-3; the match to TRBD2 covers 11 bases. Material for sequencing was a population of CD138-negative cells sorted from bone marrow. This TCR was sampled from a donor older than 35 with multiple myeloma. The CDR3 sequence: CASSRGTSGNTDTQYF. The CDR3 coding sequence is TGTGCCAGCAGTAGGGGGACTAGCGGAAACACAGATACGCAGTATTTT.